Here is one T cell receptor (beta chain) with its context. Its binding antigen is unknown. Per-base quality was not reported, and no clone a single base away is much larger than it. The trial excluded patients who had a history of autoimmune disease or were on systemic immunosuppression. Peripheral blood for TCR sequencing was drawn from every dose cohort at baseline, at cycle 4 day 1 and at cycle 7 day 1. The samples were taken from a phase I, first-in-human, multicenter, open-label dose-escalation trial of ivuxolimab. Adults with locally advanced or metastatic melanoma, renal cell, hepatocellular, or head and neck squamous cell carcinoma were enrolled in the trial. CD4+ and CD8+ T cells were sorted separately from peripheral blood before TCR sequencing. Genomic DNA was extracted from sorted cells for sequencing of the TCRbeta CDR3 region. The immunoSEQ Assay was used to sequence the TCRbeta CDR3 regions. TCRdb limited this immuneACCESS table to in-frame rearrangements with V and J called. A share of clones is missing; checked studies link under half to unresolved V genes, and the rest is unexplained. Recorded for this sample are about 54,000 clones; about four fifths of them occurred a single time. Around 1.3% of the sample belongs to the ten largest clones.

The data belong to a study of OX40 agonist ivuxolimab in advanced cancers. Study-wide context: Ivuxolimab was a fully human IgG2 agonistic monoclonal antibody targeting the costimulatory receptor OX40 (CD134). Of the approximately 54 patients in dose escalation, about 20 had hepatocellular carcinoma, some 15 had melanoma, 9 had renal cell carcinoma and 9 had head and neck cancer. Three dose-escalation patients achieved partial responses, one with hepatocellular carcinoma and two with cutaneous melanoma. Peripheral TCRbeta sequencing aimed to test whether ivuxolimab altered TCR sequence diversity and caused clonal T-cell expansion. The monotherapy dose-escalation portion (N of about 50 patients) of the phase I ivuxolimab trial is reported in the paper. Prior anti-PD-1, anti-PD-L1 or anti-CTLA-4 therapy was permitted, and about two fifths of dose-escalation patients had received checkpoint inhibitors. The dose-escalation cohort was 82.7% male with a mean age of about 60 years, ranging from roughly 23 to 80. Intravenous ivuxolimab was administered to patients every 2 weeks at six dose levels: 0.01, 0.1, 0.3, 1.5, 3 and 10 mg/kg.

Points the paper makes about the study in general: Low levels of normalized T-cell clonal expansion were also seen in some patients who did not respond. In the 0.1-3.0 mg/kg groups, partial responders were among the patients with the lowest normalized peripheral clonal expansion, particularly in CD8+ T cells. After ivuxolimab, expanded clones were on average more numerous among CD8+ T cells than among CD4+ T cells. The antigen specificity of the peripheral T cells that underwent clonal expansion was not determined. At doses of 0.1 to 3.0 mg/kg, clonal expansion of both CD4+ and CD8+ blood T cells was observed from baseline to week 6.

The trim is 2 bases for V and 6 bases for J, with a gap of 15 bases between the germline ends. The germline V gene (reference sequence) provides CDR1 SGHNT and CDR2 YYREEE. Including the terminal cysteine and phenylalanine, the CDR3 comprises 14 residues. Just the 42-base CDR3 DNA is kept, in frame starting at base 1. The material was CD4+ or CD8+ T cells sorted from blood, obtained in a trial of the OX40 agonist ivuxolimab. The sequence links TRBV5-4 to TRBJ2-7, with the D gene not clear enough to name. This clonotype originated in an adult with an advanced solid tumor such as melanoma, head and neck, liver or kidney cancer. The DNA sequence reads TGTGCCAGCAGCTTAGCCCACACCGGCCTCGAGCAGTACTTC. Its translation reads: CASSLAHTGLEQYF.